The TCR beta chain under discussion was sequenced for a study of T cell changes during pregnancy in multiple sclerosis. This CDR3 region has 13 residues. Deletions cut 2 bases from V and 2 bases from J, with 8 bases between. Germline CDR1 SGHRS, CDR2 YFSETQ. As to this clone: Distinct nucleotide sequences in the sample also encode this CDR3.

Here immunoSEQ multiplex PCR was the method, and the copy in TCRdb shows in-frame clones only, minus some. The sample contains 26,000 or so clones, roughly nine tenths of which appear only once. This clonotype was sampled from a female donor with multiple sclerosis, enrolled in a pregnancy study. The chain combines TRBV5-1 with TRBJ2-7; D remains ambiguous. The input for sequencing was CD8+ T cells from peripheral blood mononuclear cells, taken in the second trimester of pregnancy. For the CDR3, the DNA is TGCGCCAGCAGCTTATACAGTACCTACGAGCAGTACTTC. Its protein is CASSLYSTYEQYF.